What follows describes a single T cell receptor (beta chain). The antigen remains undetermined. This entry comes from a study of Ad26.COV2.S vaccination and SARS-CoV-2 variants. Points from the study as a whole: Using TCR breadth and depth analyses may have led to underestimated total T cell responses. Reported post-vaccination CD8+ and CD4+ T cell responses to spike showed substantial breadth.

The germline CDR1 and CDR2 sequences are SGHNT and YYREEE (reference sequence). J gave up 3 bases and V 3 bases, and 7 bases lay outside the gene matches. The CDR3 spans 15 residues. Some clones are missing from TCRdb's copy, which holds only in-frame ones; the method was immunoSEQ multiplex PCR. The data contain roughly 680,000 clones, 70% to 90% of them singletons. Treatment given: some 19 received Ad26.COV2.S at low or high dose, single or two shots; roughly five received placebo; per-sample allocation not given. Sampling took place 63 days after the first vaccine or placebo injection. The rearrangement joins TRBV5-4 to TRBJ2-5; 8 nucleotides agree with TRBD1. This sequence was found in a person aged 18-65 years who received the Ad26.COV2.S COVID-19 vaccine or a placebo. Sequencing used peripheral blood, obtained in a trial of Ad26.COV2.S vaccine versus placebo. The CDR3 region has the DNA TGTGCCAGCAGCTCGACCCTGGACAGGGAAGAGACCCAGTACTTC. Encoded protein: CASSSTLDREETQYF.